One sample yielded the 31 T cell receptor beta chains listed below, sequenced in a study of tumor-infiltrating lymphocytes in primary liver carcinoma. A constant-region primer served to make TCR beta cDNA from roughly 480 ng total RNA. Researchers made the TCR beta libraries by running three nested multiplex PCR rounds with slightly modified ARM-PCR. Running around 9 cycles apiece, the first two PCR rounds relied on TRBV1-TRBV30 forward primers together with a C-beta reverse primer. TCRdb fed the multiplex PCR reads into MiXCR, producing one record per CDR3 protein. The repertoire holds more than 75,000 distinct CDR3 sequences, with 65% to 80% as singletons. Unsorted bulk tissue (roughly 17-33 mg) underwent RNA and DNA co-extraction. Sample: liver tumor tissue from sampling region 1. Subset of the sample: tumor region T1, superior pole. The receptors were gathered from a man aged 40-49 years with primary liver carcinoma and hepatitis B virus infection.

As concerns this clonotype: A much larger clonotype is one base distant, so this may be a read error. This chain uses TRBV30 with TRBJ2-3; a weak D match, TRBD2 (6 bases). Germline V gene sequence: CDR1 GTSNPN, CDR2 SVGIG (reference sequence). The CDR3 is 13 amino acids. Trimming cost V 0 bases and J 5 bases, with 9 bases left between them. CDR3 region: CAWSVWRGDTQYF. CDR3 coding DNA: TGTGCCTGGAGTGTGTGGAGGGGAGATACGCAGTATTTT.

A note on this clonotype: This CDR3 is missing its conserved last phenylalanine or tryptophan, likely due to a read error. V gene TRBV11-2 combines with J gene TRBJ2-1; TRBD2 matches at 8 bases. The CDR3 is 16 residues long. The germline CDR1 and CDR2 sequences are SGHAT and FQNNGV. Trimming at V came to 3 bases and at J to 9 bases, leaving 13 bases not matched to a gene. The CDR3 bases are TGTGCCAGCAGCTTGGGTATCGGACTAGCCATGAGTGAGCAGTTCCTC. Residues: CASSLGIGLAMSEQFL.

Of note for this clonotype: The junction departs from germline at one end; a sequencing error may be responsible. The V call is TRBV5-1, the J call TRBJ2-7; 7 bases match TRBD2. This CDR3 has 13 residues. The germline V gene has CDR1 SGHRS and CDR2 YFSETQ. CDR3 amino acids: CTSGEGSSYEQYF. CDR3 bases: TGCACCAGCGGGGAGGGGAGCTCCTACGAGCAGTACTTC.

About this clonotype itself: Relative to the germline gene, one junction end is altered; a read error may explain this. The CDR3 DNA reads as TGTGCCATCATGACAGCCGGTTCCGTAACTGAAGCTTCCTTT. This encodes CAIMTAGSVTEASF. The rearrangement links TRBV11-2 to TRBJ1-1; possibly TRBD1 for D (5 bases). The CDR3 extends over 14 amino acids. Germline V CDR1 and CDR2: SGHAT, FQNNGV.

This clonotype was seen a handful of times. Relative to the germline gene, one junction end is altered; a read error may explain this. This chain joins TRBV14 and TRBJ2-2; TRBD1 agrees at 7 bases. CDR3 length equals 14 residues. CDR1 is SGHDN and CDR2 is FVKESK in the germline V gene. The CDR3 sequence: CVSRSGQTTGELFF. The DNA for the CDR3 is TGTGTCAGCAGGTCGGGACAGACCACCGGGGAGCTGTTTTTT.

The rearrangement links TRBV12-3 or TRBV12-4 to TRBJ1-2, with D hard to call. V lost 4 bases to trimming and J lost 4 bases, with 16 bases between them. The CDR3 extends over 15 amino acids. The DNA of the CDR3 is TGTGCCAGCAGTTCAAGGGAGAGGTCCTTCTATGGCTACACCTTC. This sequence encodes CASSSRERSFYGYTF.

About this clonotype: An end of the junction does not agree with germline; a read error may underlie this. The chain joins TRBV6-6 to TRBJ1-1; a weak D match, TRBD1 (5 bases). The length of the CDR3 is 15 residues. Germline CDR1 is MNHNY and CDR2 is SVGAGI (reference sequence). CDR3 bases: TGCGCCAGCAGCCCCCAGACAGTTATGAACACTGAAGCTTTCTTT. Encoded protein: CASSPQTVMNTEAFF.

The table lists this clonotype with a few counts. This chain uses TRBV5-1 with TRBJ2-3, with no clear D. The germline V gene encodes CDR1 SGHRS and CDR2 YFSETQ. This CDR3 region has 14 residues. Trimming took off 4 bases at V and 0 bases at J, with 9 bases between the two ends. CDR3 DNA sequence: TGCGCCAGCAGCCCAAGTGACAGCACAGATACGCAGTATTTT. It yields the protein CASSPSDSTDTQYF.

The table lists this clonotype with a few counts. Being one base from a much bigger clone, this may be a read error. This chain uses TRBV5-4 with TRBJ2-5; unclear D gene. Germline assignment: CDR1 SGHNT and CDR2 YYREEE (reference sequence). CDR3 length equals 14 residues. Written as DNA, the CDR3 is TGTGCCTGCAGCTCTACAGTCCCCCAAGAGACCCAGTACTTC. It specifies CACSSTVPQETQYF.

A word on this clonotype: A much larger clone is a single base away; this may be a read error. The chain links TRBV28 to TRBJ2-1; TRBD2 matches 9 bases. The CDR3 consists of 16 residues. The germline V gene encodes CDR1 MDHEN and CDR2 SYDVKM. The CDR3 nucleotides read TGTGGCAGCAGTTTAGGTGACCTAGCGGGATTCAATGAGCAGTTCTTC. It specifies CGSSLGDLAGFNEQFF. The full variable domain, rest sourced from reference TRBV28 and TRBJ2-1, is DVKVTQSSRYLVKRTGEKVFLECVQDMDHENMFWYRQDPGLGLRLIYFSYDVKMKEKGDIPEGYSVSREKKERFSLILESASTNQTSMYLCGSSLGDLAGFNEQFFGPGTRLTVL.

Remarks on this clonotype: Since a much larger clone is just one base distant, this may be a read error. The chain recombines TRBV28 with TRBJ2-4, with TRBD2 matching 7 bases. This CDR3 has 19 amino acids. Germline V gives CDR1 MDHEN, CDR2 SYDVKM. The CDR3 loop is CASSLVKVGGALVKNVQYF. The CDR3 region has the DNA TGTGCCAGCAGTTTAGTGAAGGTGGGAGGGGCCCTGGTCAAAAACGTTCAGTACTTC.

V usage is TRBV2 and J usage is TRBJ2-7, with TRBD1 identical over 8 bases. Germline V lookup: CDR1 SNHLY, CDR2 FYNNEI. The J segment lost 5 bases and the V segment lost 6 bases, leaving 9 bases of the junction unmatched. The CDR3 covers 14 residues. This CDR3 reads CASREDRATNEQYF. The CDR3, as DNA: TGTGCCAGCAGGGAGGACAGGGCAACCAACGAGCAGTACTTC.

This clonotype was seen a single time. The junction differs from germline at one of its ends, possibly a read error. The chain combines TRBV4-2 with TRBJ2-1; 10 positions match TRBD2. The CDR3 is 16 amino acids. From germline, CDR1 is LGHNA and CDR2 YNFKEQ. The CDR3, as DNA: TGTGTCAGCAGCCAGGCGGGGACTAGCGTCTACAATGAACAGTTCTTC. It encodes CVSSQAGTSVYNEQFF.

For this clonotype: Its ends do not fully match the called genes, so a read error is possible. The rearrangement uses TRBV6-5 and TRBJ1-1; tentative D call: TRBD1 (5 bases). The length of the CDR3 is 14 residues. The germline V gene has CDR1 MNHEY and CDR2 SVGAGI. CDR3 sequence reads: CASSLSGTSTEVFF. The CDR3 DNA follows: TGTGCCAGCAGTTTATCCGGGACCAGTACTGAAGTTTTCTTT.

For this clonotype: One end of the junction is discordant with germline, which a read error may explain. The J gene is TRBJ2-7, the V gene TRBV10-1; D call uncertain. The CDR3 runs 15 residues. Germline lookup yields CDR1 WNHNN and CDR2 SYGVQD (reference sequence). The DNA for the CDR3 is TGCGCCAGTAGTGAGACCCGGAACGCCGCCTACGAGCAGTACTTC. Translation: CASSETRNAAYEQYF.

This clonotype was detected many times. The chain has TRBV6-6 and TRBJ2-6; D could derive from TRBD1 or TRBD2 (5 bases each). This CDR3 is built from 16 residues. Between the trimmed V and J ends, which lost 4 bases and 2 bases, there was a span of 12 bases. Germline V gene lookup returns CDR1 MNHNY and CDR2 SVGAGI (reference sequence). The CDR3 nucleotides read TGTGCCAGCAGTTTACAGCGAGGGGCTGGGGCCAACGTCCTGACTTTC. Translation: CASSLQRGAGANVLTF.

A remark on this clonotype: At one boundary the junction diverges from the germline segment, which might be a read error. The chain is built from TRBV30 and TRBJ2-3, with D perhaps TRBD2 (6 bases). Germline CDR1 is GTSNPN and CDR2 is SVGIG (reference sequence). The CDR3 runs 17 residues. As DNA, the CDR3 is TGCGCCTGTCGGCGGCCGGGGGACCCCGGAAGCACAGATACGCAGTGTTTT. Translation: CACRRPGDPGSTDTQCF. The full variable domain, completed using reference TRBV30 and TRBJ2-3, is SQTIHQWPATLVQPVGSPLSLECTVEGTSNPNLYWYRQAAGRGLQLLFYSVGIGQISSEVPQNLSASRPQDRQFILSSKKLLLSDSGFYLCACRRPGDPGSTDTQCFGPGTRLTVL.

The chain recombines TRBV2 with TRBJ2-2, with D possibly being TRBD2 (6 bases). The CDR3 covers 16 residues. Germline V gives CDR1 SNHLY, CDR2 FYNNEI. The germline V and J ends were trimmed by 5 bases and 6 bases, with 19 bases remaining between them. This CDR3 is CASSFSPAGISGELFF. As DNA, the CDR3 is TGTGCCAGCAGTTTTTCCCCCGCGGGGATATCCGGGGAGCTGTTTTTT.

As to this clonotype: The junction and the germline gene differ at one end; a read error may be behind it. The chain couples TRBV11-1 to TRBJ1-1; D call uncertain. Germline V gene sequence: CDR1 SGHAT, CDR2 FQDESV (reference sequence). The CDR3 covers 15 residues. This CDR3 reads CATSLQTTENTEVFF. CDR3 sequence (DNA): TGTGCCACCAGCCTTCAGACAACAGAGAACACTGAAGTTTTCTTT.

This clonotype was seen once. One end of the junction varies from germline; a read error may be responsible. This chain connects TRBV6-5 to TRBJ2-1; 9 bases agree with TRBD1. The CDR3 is 14 residues long. Germline V gene sequence: CDR1 MNHEY, CDR2 SVGAGI. CDR3 protein: CASSPGQGGQGQLF. In DNA, the CDR3 is TGTGCCAGCAGTCCGGGACAGGGCGGTCAGGGGCAGCTCTTC.

This clonotype ranks as medium-sized (0.01 to 0.1%). This sequence joins TRBV11-2 and TRBJ2-3; maybe TRBD2 (6 bases). Trimming cost V 10 bases and J 4 bases, with 15 bases left between them. The CDR3 is 13 amino acids. Germline V gene lookup returns CDR1 SGHAT and CDR2 FQNNGV. This chain's CDR3 is CATRKASADTQYF. DNA for the CDR3: TGTGCCACCCGCAAAGCTAGCGCAGATACGCAGTATTTT. The entire variable domain, with the rest obtained from reference TRBV11-2 and TRBJ2-3, is as follows: EAGVAQSPRYKIIEKRQSVAFWCNPISGHATLYWYQQILGQGPKLLIQFQNNGVVDDSQLPKDRFSAERLKGVDSTLKIQPAKLEDSAVYLCATRKASADTQYFGPGTRLTVL.

This chain joins TRBV10-3 and TRBJ2-1; 9 bases fit TRBD1. CDR3 length: 15 amino acids. The germline gives CDR1 ENHRY, CDR2 SYGVKD. The V and J ends lost 6 bases and 5 bases, in that order; junction bases with no gene match: 8. The DNA for the CDR3 is TGTGCCATCAGATCAGGACAGGGGATCCACAATGAGCAGTTCTTC. Translation: CAIRSGQGIHNEQFF.

Note on this clonotype: Its ends do not fully match the called genes, so a read error is possible. The CDR3 loop reads CASSEQASEQLF. The CDR3 DNA is TGCGCCAGTAGTGAGCAAGCTAGTGAGCAGCTCTTC. V usage is TRBV10-2 and J usage is TRBJ2-1; D not certain. The CDR3 is 12 amino acids. CDR1 is WSHSY and CDR2 is SAAADI in the germline V gene.

To note about this clonotype: One end of the junction is discordant with germline, which a read error may explain. The V and J genes are TRBV7-9 and TRBJ2-1; 7 nucleotides line up with TRBD2. CDR1 is SEHNR and CDR2 is FQNEAQ in the germline V gene (reference sequence). The CDR3 is made up of 15 amino acids. The CDR3 here is CASGLMGTNVNERFF. In DNA form, the CDR3 reads TGTGCCAGCGGCTTAATGGGGACTAACGTGAATGAGCGGTTCTTC.

This clonotype has a handful of counts. The chain combines TRBV2 with TRBJ1-5, with D unresolved. Germline values: CDR1 SNHLY, CDR2 FYNNEI. Between the trimmed V and J ends, which lost 5 bases and 3 bases, there was a span of 11 bases. CDR3 length: 14 residues. This chain's CDR3 is CASSTDGDNQPQHF. CDR3 nucleotide sequence: TGTGCCAGCAGTACTGACGGAGACAATCAGCCCCAGCATTTT.

Comment on this clonotype: The CDR3 does not end in the conserved phenylalanine or tryptophan, so this is likely a read error. The chain links TRBV6-1 to TRBJ2-7; the match to TRBD2 covers 8 bases. Looked up from germline, CDR1 is MNHNS and CDR2 is SASEGT. The CDR3 loop spans 15 amino acids. The CDR3 DNA follows: TGTGCCGGCAGTGAAGAGGCGGGGGGTAGCTACGAGCAGTACATC. It yields the protein CAGSEEAGGSYEQYI.

The chain combines TRBV28 with TRBJ1-1; a possible D gene is TRBD1 (5 bases). CDR3 size: 15 residues. From germline, CDR1 is MDHEN and CDR2 SYDVKM. V was cut by 6 bases and J by 7 bases, with 21 bases left in between. In DNA form, the CDR3 reads TGTGCCAGCAGCAGCGGAGGGGCGGGGGGGGTTGAAGCTTTCTTT. This sequence encodes CASSSGGAGGVEAFF.

To note about this clonotype: Germline and junction disagree at one end, which may indicate a read error. CDR3 DNA sequence: TGTGCCGGCAGCTTATCCGTTGGATTAGCGGGAGGGGAGTACGAGCAGTACTTC. Translation: CAGSLSVGLAGGEYEQYF. J is TRBJ2-7 and V is TRBV11-2; 11 nucleotides agree with TRBD2. CDR3 length equals 18 residues. The germline gives CDR1 SGHAT, CDR2 FQNNGV.

This clonotype has more than one count but fewer than ten. The chain carries TRBV11-2 and TRBJ2-1; D remains ambiguous. Trimming removed 10 bases at V and 1 base at J, with 17 bases between. Looked up from germline, CDR1 is SGHAT and CDR2 is FQNNGV. The CDR3 extends over 15 amino acids. The DNA for the CDR3 is TGTGCCACCGGGCGAGACCAGTCGTCCTACAATGAGCAGTTCTTC. It translates to CATGRDQSSYNEQFF.

This clonotype came up once. A read error may produce the germline difference seen at one junction end. V usage is TRBV29-1 and J usage is TRBJ2-5; D is possibly TRBD1 (6 bases). The CDR3 is 14 amino acids. Per germline, CDR1 SQVTM and CDR2 ANQGSEA. Here the CDR3 reads CNVSGTSSQETQYF. The CDR3, as DNA: TGCAACGTGAGTGGGACATCTTCACAAGAGACCCAATACTTC.

This clonotype was picked up many times. The chain joins TRBV7-9 to TRBJ2-7, with TRBD2 matching 12 bases. Germline V CDR1 and CDR2: SEHNR, FQNEAQ (reference sequence). Trimming took 6 bases from V and 2 from J; bases not matched to a gene: 8. The CDR3 runs to 16 residues. The CDR3 reads CASSLTSGSIPYEQYF. DNA of the CDR3: TGTGCCAGCAGTTTGACTAGCGGGAGTATCCCCTACGAGCAGTACTTC.